The 18 T cell receptor beta chains below all came from one sample that was sequenced in a study of post-analysis software for immune sequencing data. Broader study findings: The study found TRBV5-6, TRBV5-1 and TRBV20-1 among a few TRBV segments more frequent in patients than controls.

For these receptors, no antigen is known. Built from TCR beta cDNA, the libraries had unique molecular identifiers in them. Each CDR3 protein is one row after TCRdb ran MiXCR on the PCR reads. The data show about 540,000 distinct CDR3 sequences, with around 36% seen just once and 6% held by the top ten. Sequenced input: blood. These receptors were collected from a girl aged 2-17 years with multiple sclerosis.

The CDR3 reads CASRPEGANEKLFF. CDR3 nucleotides: TGCGCCAGCCGACCAGAGGGGGCTAATGAAAAACTGTTTTTT. V usage is TRBV5-1 and J usage is TRBJ1-4; weak D call: TRBD1 (6 bases). Looked up from germline, CDR1 is SGHRS and CDR2 is YFSETQ. Trimming pared 7 bases from V and 3 bases from J, leaving 13 bases between. The CDR3 covers 14 residues.

The chain combines TRBV12-3 or TRBV12-4 with TRBJ1-6; D is unclear. The CDR3 has 14 amino acids. Trimming took 2 bases from V and 3 from J, leaving 5 bases between them. CDR3 sequence (DNA): TGTGCCAGCAGTTTACTAGACTATAATTCACCCCTCCACTTT. It is translated as CASSLLDYNSPLHF.

The V and J genes are TRBV24-1 and TRBJ1-1; D not certain. Germline V gene lookup returns CDR1 KGHDR and CDR2 SFDVKD. CDR3 length: 12 amino acids. The V end lost 5 bases, the J end lost 0 bases, and 3 bases lay between the germline ends. The CDR3 reads CATSGVNTEAFF. DNA for the CDR3: TGTGCCACCAGTGGAGTGAACACTGAAGCTTTCTTT.

This chain uses TRBV20-1 with TRBJ2-6; D unclear. CDR3 length: 15 residues. In germline, CDR1 is DFQATT, CDR2 SNEGSKA (reference sequence). The V gene lost 1 base and the J gene lost 0 bases, with 7 bases spanning the gap. The CDR3 is CSARGGSSGANVLTF. The CDR3 DNA reads as TGCAGTGCTAGAGGGGGTAGCTCTGGGGCCAACGTCCTGACTTTC.

This clonotype was seen a handful of times. The chain has TRBV10-3 and TRBJ2-3; 7 bases are shared with TRBD2. This CDR3 region has 15 residues. Germline CDR1 ENHRY, CDR2 SYGVKD. The junction had 7 bases not matched to a gene; V was cut back by 4 bases and J by 3 bases. The CDR3 DNA sequence: TGTGCCATCAGTGTGGACACGGGACTAACAGATACGCAGTATTTT. It translates to CAISVDTGLTDTQYF.

This chain joins TRBV29-1 and TRBJ2-3, with TRBD1 identical over 9 bases. The CDR3 spans 15 residues. V trimming: 3 bases; J trimming: 0 bases; junction bases outside the gene matches: 4. Germline lookup yields CDR1 SQVTM and CDR2 ANQGSEA. As DNA, the CDR3 is TGCAGCGTTGAGGGACAGGGCCCTAGCACAGATACGCAGTATTTT. It codes for CSVEGQGPSTDTQYF.

The chain links TRBV3-1 to TRBJ2-2; 10 positions match TRBD2. The CDR3 sequence is 15 residues long. The V segment lost 5 bases and the J segment 6 bases; nucleotides outside the gene matches: 6. Germline CDR1 and CDR2: LGHDT and YNNKEL (reference sequence). CDR3 protein: CASSDSGTSAGELFF. CDR3 DNA: TGTGCCAGCAGCGATTCCGGGACTAGCGCCGGGGAGCTGTTTTTT.

V and J are TRBV29-1 and TRBJ2-2, with TRBD1 as a possible D gene (6 bases). CDR3 length: 14 residues. Germline V gives CDR1 SQVTM, CDR2 ANQGSEA. V lost 7 bases to trimming and J lost 3 bases, with 15 bases between them. For the CDR3, the DNA is TGCAGCGCCGAAACAGGGCTCGACACCGGGGAGCTGTTTTTT. Residues: CSAETGLDTGELFF.

V usage is TRBV14 and J usage is TRBJ1-2, with 9 bases lining up with TRBD1. CDR1 SGHDN and CDR2 FVKESK come from the germline V gene. The junction had 7 bases not matched to a gene; V was cut back by 4 bases and J by 4 bases. This CDR3 region has 15 residues. The chain's CDR3 is CASSPFRDRAYGYTF. The CDR3 nucleotides read TGTGCCAGCAGCCCCTTCCGGGACAGGGCCTATGGCTACACCTTC.

The CDR3 region has the DNA TGTGCCAGCAGCCTGGAAGACAATCAGCCCCAGCATTTT. Its translation: CASSLEDNQPQHF. J is TRBJ1-5 and V is TRBV2; D gene uncertain. The CDR3 is 13 amino acids. Germline CDR1 and CDR2: SNHLY and FYNNEI. The V end lost 6 bases, the J end lost 3 bases, and 9 bases lay between the germline ends.

The genes are TRBV5-1 and TRBJ2-1; TRBD2 matches at 11 bases. The CDR3 spans 16 residues. Germline loops: CDR1 SGHRS, CDR2 YFSETQ. The ends lost 0 bases at V and 7 bases at J; junction bases unmatched: 6. The CDR3, as DNA: TGCGCCAGCAGCTTGGTTAGCGGGGGGGCGAAAAATGAGCAGTTCTTC. It is translated as CASSLVSGGAKNEQFF. Variable domain in full (rest from reference TRBV5-1 and TRBJ2-1): KAGVTQTPRYLIKTRGQQVTLSCSPISGHRSVSWYQQTPGQGLQFLFEYFSETQRNKGNFPGRFSGRQFSNSRSEMNVSTLELGDSALYLCASSLVSGGAKNEQFFGPGTRLTVL.

This clonotype was counted a single time. V and J are TRBV11-2 and TRBJ2-1, with TRBD1 identical over 9 bases. The tail of the sequence fits TRBJ2-7 better, so the J call may be wrong. The CDR3 has 17 amino acids. CDR1 is SGHAT, CDR2 FQNNGV, per germline. The CDR3 reads CASSSLQGAISYNEQYF. The CDR3 DNA follows: TGTGCCAGCAGCTCCCTACAGGGGGCTATCTCCTACAATGAGCAGTACTTC.

The table lists this clonotype with a few counts. The chain couples TRBV2 to TRBJ2-4; 8 positions match TRBD1. This CDR3 comprises 13 residues. V was clipped by 8 bases and J by 6 bases; unmatched bases: 6. Germline V gives CDR1 SNHLY, CDR2 FYNNEI. DNA of the CDR3: TGTGCCAGCGGCTCACAGGGGGTAAACATTCAGTACTTC. It is translated as CASGSQGVNIQYF.

This clonotype was found a few times. This rearrangement joins TRBV5-5 to TRBJ1-5; TRBD1 aligns across 9 bases. Trimming at V came to 4 bases and at J to 6 bases, leaving 8 bases not matched to a gene. Per germline, CDR1 SGHKS and CDR2 YYEKEE (reference sequence). The CDR3 loop spans 15 amino acids. The CDR3 DNA follows: TGTGCCAGCAGCCCAGGGACAGGGTCCAGTCAGCCCCAGCATTTT. This translates into CASSPGTGSSQPQHF. Using reference TRBV5-5 and TRBJ1-5 for the parts outside the CDR3, the full variable domain is DAGVTQSPTHLIKTRGQQVTLRCSPISGHKSVSWYQQVLGQGPQFIFQYYEKEERGRGNFPDRFSARQFPNYSSELNVNALLLGDSALYLCASSPGTGSSQPQHFGDGTRLSIL.

The chain links TRBV10-3 to TRBJ2-2; D is unclear. V lost 7 bases to trimming and J lost 0 bases, with 15 bases between them. This CDR3 is built from 16 residues. Germline loops: CDR1 ENHRY, CDR2 SYGVKD. The CDR3 loop is CAITALRTANTGELFF. The CDR3 DNA is TGTGCCATCACCGCCTTGCGGACGGCGAACACCGGGGAGCTGTTTTTT.

This clonotype was seen a few times. V gene TRBV24-1 combines with J gene TRBJ2-5; D gene unclear. The CDR3 runs 14 residues. From germline, CDR1 is KGHDR and CDR2 SFDVKD. Between the trimmed V and J ends, which lost 5 bases and 4 bases, there was a span of 13 bases. CDR3 nucleotide sequence: TGTGCCACCAGTGGGACCGCCTGGGGAGAGACCCAGTACTTC. This encodes CATSGTAWGETQYF.

Ten or more counts support this clonotype. The chain links TRBV5-6 to TRBJ2-1; D gene unclear. Trimming removed 0 bases at V and 8 bases at J, with 6 bases between. Germline V gene data show CDR1 as SGHDT and CDR2 as YYEEEE. The CDR3 sequence is 12 residues long. The CDR3 reads CASSLAGHEQFF. DNA for the CDR3: TGTGCCAGCAGCTTGGCCGGGCATGAGCAGTTCTTC.

This chain links TRBV5-1 with TRBJ1-1, with 10 bases lining up with TRBD1. J was trimmed by 6 bases and V by 0 bases; bases with no gene match: 5. The CDR3 sequence is 15 residues long. Germline loops: CDR1 SGHRS, CDR2 YFSETQ. For the CDR3, the DNA is TGCGCCAGCAGCTTGGAGTGGACAGGGGGAGCTGAAGCTTTCTTT. Its translation is CASSLEWTGGAEAFF.